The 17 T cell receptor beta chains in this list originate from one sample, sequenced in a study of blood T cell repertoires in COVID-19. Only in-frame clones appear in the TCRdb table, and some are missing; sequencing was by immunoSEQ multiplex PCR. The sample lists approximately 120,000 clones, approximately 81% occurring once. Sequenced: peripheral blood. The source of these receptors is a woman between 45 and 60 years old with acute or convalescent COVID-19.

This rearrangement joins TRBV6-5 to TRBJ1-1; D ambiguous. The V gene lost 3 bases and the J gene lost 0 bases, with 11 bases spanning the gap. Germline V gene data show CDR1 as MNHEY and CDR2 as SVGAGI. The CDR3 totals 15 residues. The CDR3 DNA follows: TGTGCCAGCAGTTATGGTCGGCAGGTGAACACTGAAGCTTTCTTT. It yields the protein CASSYGRQVNTEAFF.

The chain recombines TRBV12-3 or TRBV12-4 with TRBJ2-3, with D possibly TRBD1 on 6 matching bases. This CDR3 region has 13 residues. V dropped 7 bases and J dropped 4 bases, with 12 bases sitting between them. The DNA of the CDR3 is TGTGCCAGCACCTTACAGGGACCAGATACGCAGTATTTT. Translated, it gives CASTLQGPDTQYF.

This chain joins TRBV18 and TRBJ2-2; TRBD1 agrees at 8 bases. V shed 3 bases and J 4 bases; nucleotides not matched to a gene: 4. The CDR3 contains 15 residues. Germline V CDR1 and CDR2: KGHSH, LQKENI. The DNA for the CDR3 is TGTGCCAGCTCACCGGGACAGGTCGTCACCGGGGAGCTGTTTTTT. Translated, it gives CASSPGQVVTGELFF. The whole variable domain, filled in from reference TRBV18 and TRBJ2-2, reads NAGVMQNPRHLVRRRGQEARLRCSPMKGHSHVYWYRQLPEEGLKFMVYLQKENIIDESGMPKERFSAEFPKEGPSILRIQQVVRGDSAAYFCASSPGQVVTGELFFGEGSRLTVL.

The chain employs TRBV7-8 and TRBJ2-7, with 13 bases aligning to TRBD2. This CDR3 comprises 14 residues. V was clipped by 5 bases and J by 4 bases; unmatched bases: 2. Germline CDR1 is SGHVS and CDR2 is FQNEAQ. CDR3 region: CASSTLAGGYEQYF. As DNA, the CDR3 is TGTGCCAGCAGCACACTAGCGGGGGGGTACGAGCAGTACTTC.

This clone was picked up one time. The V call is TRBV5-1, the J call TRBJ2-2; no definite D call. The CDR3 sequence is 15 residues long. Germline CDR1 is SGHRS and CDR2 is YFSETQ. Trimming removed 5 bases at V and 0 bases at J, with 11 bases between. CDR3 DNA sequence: TGCGCCAGCAGTCTGGCCAGCGCGAACACCGGGGAGCTGTTTTTT. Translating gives CASSLASANTGELFF.

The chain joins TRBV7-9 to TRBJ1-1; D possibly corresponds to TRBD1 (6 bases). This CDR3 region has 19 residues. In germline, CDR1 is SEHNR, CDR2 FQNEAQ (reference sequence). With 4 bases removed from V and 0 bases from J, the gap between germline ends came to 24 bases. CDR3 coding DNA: TGTGCCAGCAGCTCTTCACCTGGTCCGGGACACATCATGAACACTGAAGCTTTCTTT. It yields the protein CASSSSPGPGHIMNTEAFF.

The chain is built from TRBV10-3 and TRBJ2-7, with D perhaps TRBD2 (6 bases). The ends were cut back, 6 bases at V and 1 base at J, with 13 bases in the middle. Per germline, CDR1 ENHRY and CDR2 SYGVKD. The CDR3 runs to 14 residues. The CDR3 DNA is TGTGCCATCAGGAACGGACGGGGGTCCTACGAGCAGTACTTC. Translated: CAIRNGRGSYEQYF.

CDR3 DNA: TGTGCCAGCAGTGTTCGGAGCTCTGGAAACACCATATATTTT. As protein: CASSVRSSGNTIYF. The rearrangement joins TRBV2 to TRBJ1-3; no definite D call. The V gene's germline CDR1 is SNHLY and CDR2 FYNNEI. The CDR3 sequence is 14 residues long. V gave up 4 bases and J gave up 0 bases, with 7 bases separating them.

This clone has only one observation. The CDR3 loop reads CASSFSRSSYEQYF. In nucleotides, the CDR3 is TGTGCCAGCAGCTTTTCACGGAGCTCCTACGAGCAGTACTTC. The chain carries TRBV7-2 and TRBJ2-7, with unresolved D. Germline lookup yields CDR1 SGHTA and CDR2 FQGNSA. V was pared by 3 bases and J by 0 bases, with 9 bases between. The CDR3 totals 14 residues.

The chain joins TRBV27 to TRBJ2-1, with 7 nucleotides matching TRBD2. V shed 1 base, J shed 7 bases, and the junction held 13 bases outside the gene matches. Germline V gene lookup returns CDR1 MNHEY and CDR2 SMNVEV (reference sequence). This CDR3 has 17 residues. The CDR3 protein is CASSLYDSAGAINEQFF. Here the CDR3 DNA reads TGTGCCAGCAGTTTATATGACTCCGCGGGAGCAATAAATGAGCAGTTCTTC.

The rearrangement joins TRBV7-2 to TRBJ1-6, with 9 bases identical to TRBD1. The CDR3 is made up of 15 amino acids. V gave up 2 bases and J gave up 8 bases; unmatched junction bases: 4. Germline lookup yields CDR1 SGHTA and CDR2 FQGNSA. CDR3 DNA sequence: TGTGCCAGCAGCTTACTAACAGGGGGCGATTCACCCCTCCACTTT. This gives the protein CASSLLTGGDSPLHF.

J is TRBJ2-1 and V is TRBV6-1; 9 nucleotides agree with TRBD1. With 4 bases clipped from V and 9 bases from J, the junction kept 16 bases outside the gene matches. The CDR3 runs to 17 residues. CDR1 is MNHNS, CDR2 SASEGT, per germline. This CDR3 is CASSGGGTGRWVSEQFF. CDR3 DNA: TGTGCCAGCAGTGGGGGCGGGACAGGGCGGTGGGTAAGTGAGCAGTTCTTC.

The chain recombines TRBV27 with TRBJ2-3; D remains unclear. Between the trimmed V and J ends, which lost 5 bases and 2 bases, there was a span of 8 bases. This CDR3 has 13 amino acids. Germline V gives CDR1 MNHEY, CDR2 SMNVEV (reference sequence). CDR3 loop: CASSKTYTDTQYF. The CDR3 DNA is TGTGCCAGCAGTAAGACTTACACAGATACGCAGTATTTT.

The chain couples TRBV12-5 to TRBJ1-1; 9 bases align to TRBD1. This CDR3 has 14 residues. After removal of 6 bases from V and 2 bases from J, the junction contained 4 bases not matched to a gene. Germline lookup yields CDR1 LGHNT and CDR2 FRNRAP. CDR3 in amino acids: CASGSGQGNTEAFF. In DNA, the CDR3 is TGTGCTAGTGGCTCGGGACAGGGAAACACTGAAGCTTTCTTT.

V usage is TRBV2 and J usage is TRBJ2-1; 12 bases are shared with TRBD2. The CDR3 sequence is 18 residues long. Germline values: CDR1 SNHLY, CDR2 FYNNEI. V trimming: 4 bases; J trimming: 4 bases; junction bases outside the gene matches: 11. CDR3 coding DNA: TGTGCCAGCAGTGTGGCTAGCGGGGGGGCCGCACCGTACAATGAGCAGTTCTTC. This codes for CASSVASGGAAPYNEQFF.

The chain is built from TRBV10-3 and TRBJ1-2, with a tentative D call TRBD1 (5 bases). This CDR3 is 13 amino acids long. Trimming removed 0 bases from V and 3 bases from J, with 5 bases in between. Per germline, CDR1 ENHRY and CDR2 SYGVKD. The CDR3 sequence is CAISESTDYGYTF. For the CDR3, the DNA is TGTGCCATCAGTGAGTCGACAGACTATGGCTACACCTTC.

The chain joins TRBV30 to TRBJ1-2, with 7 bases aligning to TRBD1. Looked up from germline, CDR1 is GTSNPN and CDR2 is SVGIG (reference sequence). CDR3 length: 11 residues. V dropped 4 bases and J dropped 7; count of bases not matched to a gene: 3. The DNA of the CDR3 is TGTGCCTGGACAGGGGGTGTTGGCTACACCTTC. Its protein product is CAWTGGVGYTF.